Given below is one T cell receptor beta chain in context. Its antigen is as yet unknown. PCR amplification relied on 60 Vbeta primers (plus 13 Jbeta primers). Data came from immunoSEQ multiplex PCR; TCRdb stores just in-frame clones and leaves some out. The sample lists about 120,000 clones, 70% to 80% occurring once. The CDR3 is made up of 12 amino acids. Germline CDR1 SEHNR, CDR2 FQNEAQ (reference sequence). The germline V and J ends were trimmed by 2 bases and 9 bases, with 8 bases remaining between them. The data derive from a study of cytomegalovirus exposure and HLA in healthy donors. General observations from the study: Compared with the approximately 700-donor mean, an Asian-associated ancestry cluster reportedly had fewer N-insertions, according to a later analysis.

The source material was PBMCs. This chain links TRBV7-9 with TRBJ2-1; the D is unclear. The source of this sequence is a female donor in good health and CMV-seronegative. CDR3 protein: CASSLSGREQFF. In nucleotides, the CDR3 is TGTGCCAGCAGCTTATCTGGGCGTGAGCAGTTCTTC.